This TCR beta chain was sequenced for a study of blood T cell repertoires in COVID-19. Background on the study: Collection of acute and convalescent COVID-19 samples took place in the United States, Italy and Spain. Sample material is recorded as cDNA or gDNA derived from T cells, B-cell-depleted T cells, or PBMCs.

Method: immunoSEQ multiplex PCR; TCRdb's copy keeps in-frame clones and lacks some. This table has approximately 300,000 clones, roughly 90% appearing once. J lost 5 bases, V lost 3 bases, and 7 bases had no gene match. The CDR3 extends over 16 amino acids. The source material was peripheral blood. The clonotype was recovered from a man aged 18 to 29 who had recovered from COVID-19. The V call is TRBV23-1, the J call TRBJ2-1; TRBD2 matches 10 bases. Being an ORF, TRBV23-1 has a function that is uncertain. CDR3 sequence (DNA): TGCGCCAGCAGTCATCTAGCGGGGGATAGCAACAATGAGCAGTTCTTC. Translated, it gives CASSHLAGDSNNEQFF.